This T cell receptor (beta chain) is from a study of T cells in tumors after PD-1 blockade. TCRdb's copy holds only in-frame clones and misses some; the assay was immunoSEQ multiplex PCR. The sample lists approximately 59,000 clones; about four fifths were seen once. Template: tumor biopsy or peripheral blood genomic DNA, about 616-6,500 ng per sample. The sample here was PBMCs, taken before anti-PD-1 treatment. The TCR was taken from a human donor with basal cell carcinoma.

The CDR3 sequence is CASSAVPGSGETQYF. DNA of the CDR3: TGTGCCAGCAGCGCCGTCCCTGGGTCAGGAGAGACCCAGTACTTC. The V gene is TRBV9, the J gene TRBJ2-5; D remains ambiguous. Germline CDR1 and CDR2: SGDLS and YYNGEE. The CDR3 loop spans 15 amino acids. Trimming took off 3 bases at V and 4 bases at J, with 16 bases between the two ends.